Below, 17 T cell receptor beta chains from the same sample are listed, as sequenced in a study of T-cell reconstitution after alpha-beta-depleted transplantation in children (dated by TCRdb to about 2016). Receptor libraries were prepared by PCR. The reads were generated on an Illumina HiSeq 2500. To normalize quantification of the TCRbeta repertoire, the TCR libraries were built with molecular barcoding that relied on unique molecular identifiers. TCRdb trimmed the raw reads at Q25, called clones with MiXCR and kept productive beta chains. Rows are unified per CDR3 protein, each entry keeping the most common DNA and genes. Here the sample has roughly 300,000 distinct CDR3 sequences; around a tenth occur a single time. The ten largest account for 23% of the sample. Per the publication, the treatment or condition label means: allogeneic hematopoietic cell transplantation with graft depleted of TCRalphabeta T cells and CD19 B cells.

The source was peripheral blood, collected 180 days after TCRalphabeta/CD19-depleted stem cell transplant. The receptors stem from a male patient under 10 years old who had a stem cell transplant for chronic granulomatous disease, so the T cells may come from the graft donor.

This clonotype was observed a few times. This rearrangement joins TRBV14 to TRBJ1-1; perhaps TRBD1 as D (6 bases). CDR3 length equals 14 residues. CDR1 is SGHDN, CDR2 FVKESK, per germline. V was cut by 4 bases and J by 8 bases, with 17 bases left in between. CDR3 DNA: TGTGCCAGCAGCCCCCGGGGACAATGGTACGAAGCTTTCTTT. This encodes CASSPRGQWYEAFF.

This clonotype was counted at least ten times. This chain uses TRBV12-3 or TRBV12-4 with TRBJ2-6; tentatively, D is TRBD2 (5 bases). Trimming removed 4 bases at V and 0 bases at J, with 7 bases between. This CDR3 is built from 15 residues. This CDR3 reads CASSWELSGANVLTF. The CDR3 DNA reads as TGTGCCAGCAGTTGGGAGCTCTCTGGGGCCAACGTCCTGACTTTC.

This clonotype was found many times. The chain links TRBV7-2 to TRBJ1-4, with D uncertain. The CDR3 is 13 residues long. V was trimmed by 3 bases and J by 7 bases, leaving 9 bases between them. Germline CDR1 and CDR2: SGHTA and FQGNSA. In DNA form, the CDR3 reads TGTGCCAGCAGCTTCTCACTTGGTGAAAAACTGTTTTTT. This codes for CASSFSLGEKLFF.

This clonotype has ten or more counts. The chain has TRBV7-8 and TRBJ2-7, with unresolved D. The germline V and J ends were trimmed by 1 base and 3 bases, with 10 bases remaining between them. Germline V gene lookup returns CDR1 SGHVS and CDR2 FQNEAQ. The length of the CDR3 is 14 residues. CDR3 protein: CASSLEARNYEQYF. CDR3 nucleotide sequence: TGTGCCAGCAGCTTAGAAGCGAGAAACTACGAGCAGTACTTC.

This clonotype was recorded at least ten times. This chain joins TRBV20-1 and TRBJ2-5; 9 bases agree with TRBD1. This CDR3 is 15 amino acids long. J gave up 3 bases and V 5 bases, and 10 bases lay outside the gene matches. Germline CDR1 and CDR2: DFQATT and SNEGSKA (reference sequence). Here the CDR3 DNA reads TGCAGTGCTTACCCCGGGACAGGGTTTGAAGAGACCCAGTACTTC. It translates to CSAYPGTGFEETQYF.

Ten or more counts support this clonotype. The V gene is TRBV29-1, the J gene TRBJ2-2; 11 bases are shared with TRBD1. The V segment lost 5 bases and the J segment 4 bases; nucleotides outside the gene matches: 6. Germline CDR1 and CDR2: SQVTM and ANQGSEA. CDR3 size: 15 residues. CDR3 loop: CSVIPGTGGTGELFF. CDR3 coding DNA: TGCAGCGTTATCCCCGGGACAGGGGGCACCGGGGAGCTGTTTTTT.

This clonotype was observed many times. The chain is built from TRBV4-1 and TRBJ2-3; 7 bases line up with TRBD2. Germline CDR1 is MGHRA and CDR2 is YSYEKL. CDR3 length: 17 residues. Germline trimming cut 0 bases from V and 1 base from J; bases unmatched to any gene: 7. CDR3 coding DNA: TGCGCCAGCAGCCAAGAACGGCGGGAGCTCGGCACAGATACGCAGTATTTT. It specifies CASSQERRELGTDTQYF.

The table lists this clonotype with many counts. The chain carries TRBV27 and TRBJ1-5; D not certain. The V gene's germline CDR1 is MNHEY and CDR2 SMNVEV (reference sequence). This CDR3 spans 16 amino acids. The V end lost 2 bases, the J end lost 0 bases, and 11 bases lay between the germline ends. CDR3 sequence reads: CASSLPREYSNQPQHF. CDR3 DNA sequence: TGTGCCAGCAGTTTACCTCGGGAGTATAGCAATCAGCCCCAGCATTTT.

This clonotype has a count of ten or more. In DNA, the CDR3 is TGCGCCAGCAGTTCTCCAGGCGGGGCCTACGAGCAGTACTTC. Translated, it gives CASSSPGGAYEQYF. The V and J genes are TRBV5-1 and TRBJ2-7; D is perhaps TRBD2 (6 bases). Germline CDR1 reads SGHRS; CDR2 reads YFSETQ. V was clipped by 5 bases and J by 2 bases, with 14 bases between them. The CDR3 has 14 residues.

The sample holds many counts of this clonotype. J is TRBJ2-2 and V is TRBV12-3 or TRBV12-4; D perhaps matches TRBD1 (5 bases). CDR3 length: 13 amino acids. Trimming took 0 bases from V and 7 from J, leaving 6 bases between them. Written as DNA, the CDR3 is TGTGCCAGCAGTTTAGCGCAGGGCGGGGAGCTGTTTTTT. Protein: CASSLAQGGELFF.

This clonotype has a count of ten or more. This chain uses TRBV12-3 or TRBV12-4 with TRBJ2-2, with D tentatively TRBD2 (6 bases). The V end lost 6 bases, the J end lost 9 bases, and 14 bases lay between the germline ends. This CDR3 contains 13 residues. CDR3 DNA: TGTGCCAGCAGACAGACTAGAGGTTGGGAGCTGTTTTTT. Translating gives CASRQTRGWELFF.

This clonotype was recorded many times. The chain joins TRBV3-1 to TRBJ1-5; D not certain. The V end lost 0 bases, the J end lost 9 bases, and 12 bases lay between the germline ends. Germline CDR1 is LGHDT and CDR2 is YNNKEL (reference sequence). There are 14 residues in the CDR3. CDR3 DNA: TGTGCCAGCAGCCAAGATCTTGGACGAGGGCCCCAGCATTTT. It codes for CASSQDLGRGPQHF. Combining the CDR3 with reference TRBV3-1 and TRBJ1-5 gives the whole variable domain DTAVSQTPKYLVTQMGNDKSIKCEQNLGHDTMYWYKQDSKKFLKIMFSYNNKELIINETVPNRFSPKSPDKAHLNLHINSLELGDSAVYFCASSQDLGRGPQHFGDGTRLSIL.

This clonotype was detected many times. The CDR3 loop reads CASSVNRRNTEAFF. For the CDR3, the DNA is TGTGCCAGCAGTGTCAATAGGCGGAACACTGAAGCTTTCTTT. V is TRBV25-1 and J is TRBJ1-1; D is unresolved. Trimming left V 4 bases short and J 1 base short, with 10 bases between. The length of the CDR3 is 14 residues. Germline V lookup: CDR1 MGHDK, CDR2 SYGVNS.

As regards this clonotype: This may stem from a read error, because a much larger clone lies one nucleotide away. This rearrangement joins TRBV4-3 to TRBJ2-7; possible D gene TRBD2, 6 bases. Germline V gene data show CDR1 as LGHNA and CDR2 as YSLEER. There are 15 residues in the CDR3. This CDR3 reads CAGSQKRGTTYEQYF. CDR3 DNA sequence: TGCGCCGGCAGCCAAAAACGGGGGACCACTTACGAGCAGTACTTC.

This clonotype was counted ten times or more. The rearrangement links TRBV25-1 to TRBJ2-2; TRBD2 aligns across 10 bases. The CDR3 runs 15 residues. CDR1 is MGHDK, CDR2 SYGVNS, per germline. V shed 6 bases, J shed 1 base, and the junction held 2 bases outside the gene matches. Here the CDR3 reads CASRGTSVNTGELFF. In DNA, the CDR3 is TGTGCCAGCAGGGGGACTAGCGTGAACACCGGGGAGCTGTTTTTT.

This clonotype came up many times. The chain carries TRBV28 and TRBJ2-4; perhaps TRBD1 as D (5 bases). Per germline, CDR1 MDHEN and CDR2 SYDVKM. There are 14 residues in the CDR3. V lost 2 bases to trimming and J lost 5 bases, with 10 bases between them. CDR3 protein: CASSLQGNENIQYF. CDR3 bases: TGTGCCAGCAGTTTACAGGGTAACGAAAACATTCAGTACTTC.

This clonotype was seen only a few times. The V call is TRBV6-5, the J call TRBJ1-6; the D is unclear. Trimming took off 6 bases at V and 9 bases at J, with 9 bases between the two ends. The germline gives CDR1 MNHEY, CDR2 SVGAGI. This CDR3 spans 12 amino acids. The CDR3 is CASRRGISPLHF. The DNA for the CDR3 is TGTGCCAGCAGGCGGGGAATTTCACCCCTCCACTTT.